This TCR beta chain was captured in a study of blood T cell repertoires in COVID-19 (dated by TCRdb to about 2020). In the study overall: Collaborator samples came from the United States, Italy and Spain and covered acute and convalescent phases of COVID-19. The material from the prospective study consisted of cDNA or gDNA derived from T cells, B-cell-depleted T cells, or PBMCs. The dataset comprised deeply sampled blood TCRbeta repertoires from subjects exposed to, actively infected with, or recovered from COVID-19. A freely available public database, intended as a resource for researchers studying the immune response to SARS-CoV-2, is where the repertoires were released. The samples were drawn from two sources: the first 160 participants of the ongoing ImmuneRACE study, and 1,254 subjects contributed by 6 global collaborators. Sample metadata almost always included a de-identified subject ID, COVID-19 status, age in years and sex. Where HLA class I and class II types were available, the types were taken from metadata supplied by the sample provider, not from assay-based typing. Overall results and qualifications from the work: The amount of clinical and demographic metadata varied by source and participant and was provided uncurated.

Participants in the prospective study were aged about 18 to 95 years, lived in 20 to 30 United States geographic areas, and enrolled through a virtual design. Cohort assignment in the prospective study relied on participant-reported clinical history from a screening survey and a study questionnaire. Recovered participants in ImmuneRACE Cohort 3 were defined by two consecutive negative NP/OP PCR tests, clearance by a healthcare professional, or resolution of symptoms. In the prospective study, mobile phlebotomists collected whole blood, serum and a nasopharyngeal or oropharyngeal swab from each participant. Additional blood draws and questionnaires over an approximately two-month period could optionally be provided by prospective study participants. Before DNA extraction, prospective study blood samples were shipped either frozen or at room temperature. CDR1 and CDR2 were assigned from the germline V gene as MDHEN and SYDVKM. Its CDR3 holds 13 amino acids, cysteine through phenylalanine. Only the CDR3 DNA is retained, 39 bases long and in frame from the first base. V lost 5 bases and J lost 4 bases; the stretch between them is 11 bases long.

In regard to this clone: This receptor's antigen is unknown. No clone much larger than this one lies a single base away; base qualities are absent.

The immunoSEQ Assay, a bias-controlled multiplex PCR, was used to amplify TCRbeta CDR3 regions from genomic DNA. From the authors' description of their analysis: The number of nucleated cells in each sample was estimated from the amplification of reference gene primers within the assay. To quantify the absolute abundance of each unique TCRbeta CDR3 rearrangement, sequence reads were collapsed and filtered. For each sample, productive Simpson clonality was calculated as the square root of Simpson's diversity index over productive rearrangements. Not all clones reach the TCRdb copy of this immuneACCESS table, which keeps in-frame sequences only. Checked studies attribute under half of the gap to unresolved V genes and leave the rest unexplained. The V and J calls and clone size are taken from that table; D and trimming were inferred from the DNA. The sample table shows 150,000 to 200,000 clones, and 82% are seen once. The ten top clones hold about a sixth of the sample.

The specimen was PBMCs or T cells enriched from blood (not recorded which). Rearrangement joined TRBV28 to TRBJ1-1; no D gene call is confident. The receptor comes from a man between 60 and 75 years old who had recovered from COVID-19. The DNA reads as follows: TGTGCCAGCAGTCCCCGTTCGGTCACTGAAGCTTTCTTT. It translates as CASSPRSVTEAFF.